The rows below give T cell receptor beta chains drawn from one sample of a study of neurological immune-mediated disorders. MiXCR was run by TCRdb on the 5' RACE reads, yielding one entry per CDR3 protein. The sample consists of 30,000 to 45,000 distinct CDR3 sequences, approximately 4.4% of them appearing once. The sequencing input was CD4+ T cells from blood. The receptors here all came from a man younger than 35 in good health. Both conserved end residues are part of each CDR3. Fields, in order: D gene, J gene, V gene, clone size, CDR3 protein, CDR3 DNA. The D gene is left open where the match is weak. Size is stated as how often the clone was seen (once, few, many) or a class if it is expanded.

D: TRBD1
J: TRBJ2-7
V: TRBV20-1
size: many
CDR3: CSLQGPTYEQYF
DNA: TGCAGTCTACAGGGGCCTACCTACGAGCAGTACTTC

D: -
J: TRBJ1-5
V: TRBV10-3
size: many
CDR3: CAISIEGNQPQHF
DNA: TGTGCCATCAGCATTGAGGGAAATCAGCCCCAGCATTTT

D: -
J: TRBJ1-1
V: TRBV3-1
size: many
CDR3: CASSPGTQGGGAFF
DNA: TGTGCCAGCAGCCCTGGGACGCAGGGCGGAGGAGCTTTCTTT

D: -
J: TRBJ2-1
V: TRBV11-2
size: many
CDR3: CASRRGDNEQFF
DNA: TGTGCCAGCCGCAGGGGAGACAATGAGCAGTTCTTC

D: -
J: TRBJ2-5
V: TRBV20-1
size: many
CDR3: CSARAPTGQETQYF
DNA: TGCAGTGCTAGAGCACCGACAGGACAAGAGACCCAGTACTTC

D: TRBD2
J: TRBJ2-5
V: TRBV5-1
size: many
CDR3: CASSSRETSGQETQYF
DNA: TGCGCCAGCAGCAGCCGAGAGACTAGCGGCCAAGAGACCCAGTACTTC

D: TRBD2
J: TRBJ2-1
V: TRBV4-1
size: many
CDR3: CASSPGRGGDEQFF
DNA: TGCGCCAGCAGCCCGGGTCGCGGGGGGGATGAGCAGTTCTTC

D: -
J: TRBJ1-2
V: TRBV12-3/TRBV12-4
size: many
CDR3: CASRTTDSLTGYTF
DNA: TGTGCCAGCAGGACGACAGACTCCCTAACTGGCTACACCTTC

D: -
J: TRBJ2-3
V: TRBV20-1
size: many
CDR3: CSASRPQDTQYF
DNA: TGCAGTGCTAGCCGCCCCCAAGATACGCAGTATTTT

D: TRBD2
J: TRBJ2-3
V: TRBV9
size: many
CDR3: CASSVPGGYTDTQYF
DNA: TGTGCCAGCAGCGTTCCCGGGGGGTACACAGATACGCAGTATTTT